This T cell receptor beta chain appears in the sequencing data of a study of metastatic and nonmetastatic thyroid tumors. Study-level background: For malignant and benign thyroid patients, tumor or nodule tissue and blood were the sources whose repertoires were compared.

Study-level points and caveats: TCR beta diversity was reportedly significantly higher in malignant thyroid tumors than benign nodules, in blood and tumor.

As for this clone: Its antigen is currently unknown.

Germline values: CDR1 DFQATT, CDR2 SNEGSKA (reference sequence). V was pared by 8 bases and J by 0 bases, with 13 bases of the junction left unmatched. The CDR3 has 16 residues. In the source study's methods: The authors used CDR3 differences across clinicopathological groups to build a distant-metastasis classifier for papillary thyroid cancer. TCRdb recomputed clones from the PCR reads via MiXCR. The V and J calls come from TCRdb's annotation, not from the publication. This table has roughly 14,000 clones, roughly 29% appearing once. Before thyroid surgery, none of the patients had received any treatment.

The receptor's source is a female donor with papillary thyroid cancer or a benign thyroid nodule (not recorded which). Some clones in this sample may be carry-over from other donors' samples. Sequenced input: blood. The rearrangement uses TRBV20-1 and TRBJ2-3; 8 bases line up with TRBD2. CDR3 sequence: CSPQKYSGASTDTQYF. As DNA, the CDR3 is TGCAGTCCCCAAAAGTATAGCGGGGCAAGCACAGATACGCAGTATTTT.